A selection of T cell receptor beta chains follows, all from one sample in a study of vaccination effects on CD4 cells after COVID-19. Clones were read by immunoSEQ multiplex PCR, and TCRdb kept only the in-frame ones, dropping some. The data hold about 41,000 clones, with over 60% observed a single time. What these receptors recognize is not known. Here the sequenced sample was CD4+ T cells from PBMCs cultured with HCoV-NL63 spike peptides, taken before COVID-19 vaccination. These receptors were collected from a human donor who received a COVID-19 vaccine. Each CDR3 is given with its conserved first and last residue. The D gene is left open where the match is weak. Clone size is stated in some rows and not others, as once, few, many or a class when expanded.

>TRBJ2-3|NA|TRBD1|TRBV11-3
TGTGCCAGCAGCTCAACCGGGACAGGGGGGACAGATACGCAGTATTTT
CASSSTGTGGTDTQYF
>TRBJ2-3|NA|NA|TRBV30
TGTGCCTGGAGTGTAGGCCAGTTCACAGATACGCAGTATTTT
CAWSVGQFTDTQYF
>TRBJ2-4|NA|NA|TRBV5-5
TGTGCCAGCAGCTTCGGAGGGGGCATCATTCAGTACTTC
CASSFGGGIIQYF
>TRBJ2-4|NA|NA|TRBV12-3/TRBV12-4
TGTGCCAGCAGGCGGGACAGTTCGGACATTCAGTACTTC
CASRRDSSDIQYF
>TRBJ2-2|NA|TRBD1|TRBV3-1/TRBV3-2
TGTGCCAGCAGAACTCAGGGGGCTGGCGGGGAGCTGTTTTTT
CASRTQGAGGELFF
>TRBJ2-4|few|NA|TRBV4-1
TGCGCCAGCAGGGCAGACCTAGCCAAAAACATTCAGTACTTC
CASRADLAKNIQYF
>TRBJ2-3|NA|NA|TRBV5-1
TGCGCCAGCAGCTTGGGCAGGTCCACAGATACGCAGTATTTT
CASSLGRSTDTQYF
>TRBJ1-4|few|NA|TRBV7-2
TGTGCCAGCAGCTTAGTACGGGCGGGCCCCGGGGAAAAACTGTTTTTT
CASSLVRAGPGEKLFF
>TRBJ2-1|NA|NA|TRBV5-5
TGTGCCAGCAGCGTAGGCCCAAGCGGGCCTTACAATGAGCAGTTCTTC
CASSVGPSGPYNEQFF
>TRBJ2-2|NA|NA|TRBV5-5
TGTGCCAGCACCCCTAGGGCTTTAGGGACCGGGGAGCTGTTTTTT
CASTPRALGTGELFF
>TRBJ1-4|NA|TRBD1|TRBV19
TGTGCCAGTAGTCATACGACAGGGAAAGAAAAACTGTTTTTT
CASSHTTGKEKLFF
>TRBJ1-1|NA|NA|TRBV19
TGTGCCAGTAGGGATTTCCAGGGCTACACTGAAGCTTTCTTT
CASRDFQGYTEAFF
>TRBJ2-5|NA|TRBD2|TRBV5-1
TGCGCCAGCAGCCCGGGACTAGCGGGGTGGGGGACCCAGTACTTC
CASSPGLAGWGTQYF
>TRBJ2-4|NA|NA|TRBV28
TGTGCCAGCAGTTCAGGACATGAGGAGATTCAGTACTTC
CASSSGHEEIQYF
>TRBJ1-1|NA|NA|TRBV5-1
TGCGCCAGCAGCTTAACAGGGCTTACTGAAGCTTTCTTT
CASSLTGLTEAFF
>TRBJ1-1|few|NA|TRBV6-1
TGTGCCAGCAGTGATCGTAGGGATTCTGAAGCTTTCTTT
CASSDRRDSEAFF
>TRBJ2-5|NA|TRBD1|TRBV15
TGTGCCACCAGAGAACTGACAGGGACAACCCCGACCCAGTACTTC
CATRELTGTTPTQYF
>TRBJ2-3|few|NA|TRBV5-6
TGTGCCAGCAGCCCCGCGTTCGGCGGATGGGATACGCAGTATTTT
CASSPAFGGWDTQYF
>TRBJ1-5|NA|NA|TRBV7-9
TGTGCCAGCAGCCGTCCGGAACAGCCCCAGCATTTT
CASSRPEQPQHF
>TRBJ1-2|NA|NA|TRBV5-1
TGCGCCAGCAGCGGAGCCGGGGGGGCCAACTATGGCTACACCTTC
CASSGAGGANYGYTF
>TRBJ2-3|NA|NA|TRBV4-3
TGCGCCAGCAGCCAAGGTCTTACAGATACGCAGTATTTT
CASSQGLTDTQYF
>TRBJ2-1|once|NA|TRBV2
TGTGCCAGCAGTGTATTTAGCTCCTACAATGAGCAGTTCTTC
CASSVFSSYNEQFF
>TRBJ1-1|NA|NA|TRBV6-5
TGTGCCAGCAGTTATGGGGGGTCGGGTGCTGAAGCTTTCTTT
CASSYGGSGAEAFF
>TRBJ2-6|few|TRBD1|TRBV14
TGTGCCAGCAGCCAATCGCCAGGGGGCCGGGGGGCCAACGTCCTGACTTTC
CASSQSPGGRGANVLTF
>TRBJ2-3|NA|NA|TRBV6-5
TGTGCCAGCAGTCCTAGCGATCACGACACAGATACGCAGTATTTT
CASSPSDHDTDTQYF
>TRBJ1-1|NA|NA|TRBV11-2
TGTGCCAGCAGCTTTTATTCAGGGGCGGACACTGAAGCTTTCTTT
CASSFYSGADTEAFF
>TRBJ1-1|NA|TRBD1|TRBV7-2
TGTGCCAGCAGCCAATGGACAGGGGGTACGAACACTGAAGCTTTCTTT
CASSQWTGGTNTEAFF
>TRBJ2-1|NA|NA|TRBV14
TGTGCCAGCAGCAAGCTGGGACCCCCTTCCAATGAGCAGTTCTTC
CASSKLGPPSNEQFF
>TRBJ2-1|NA|NA|TRBV6-5
TGTGCCAGCAACCCCAGCCCGTTCAATGAGCAGTTCTTC
CASNPSPFNEQFF
>TRBJ2-2|once|NA|TRBV24-1
TGTGCCACGGGACATCCGAACACCGGGGAGCTGTTTTTT
CATGHPNTGELFF